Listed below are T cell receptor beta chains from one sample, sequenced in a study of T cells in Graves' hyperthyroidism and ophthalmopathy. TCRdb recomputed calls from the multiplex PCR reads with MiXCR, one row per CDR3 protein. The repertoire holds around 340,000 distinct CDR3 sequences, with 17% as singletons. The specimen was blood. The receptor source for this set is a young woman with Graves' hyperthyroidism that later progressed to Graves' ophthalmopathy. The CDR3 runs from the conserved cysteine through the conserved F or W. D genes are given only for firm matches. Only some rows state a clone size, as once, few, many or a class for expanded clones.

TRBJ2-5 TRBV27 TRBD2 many CASSPGWGTSGVAQYF TGTGCCAGCAGTCCCGGCTGGGGGACTAGCGGGGTGGCCCAGTACTTC
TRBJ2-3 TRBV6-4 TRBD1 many CASSDRAGGTDTQYF TGTGCCAGCAGCGACAGGGCAGGGGGCACAGATACGCAGTATTTT
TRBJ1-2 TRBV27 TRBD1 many CASSLAPGQAYGYTF TGTGCCAGCAGTTTAGCACCGGGACAGGCGTATGGCTACACCTTC
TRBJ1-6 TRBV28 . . CASSLGPSSPLHF TGTGCCAGCAGTTTGGGACCCTCTTCACCCCTCCACTTT
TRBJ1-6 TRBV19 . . CASSIMGRPLHF TGTGCCAGTAGTATCATGGGACGGCCCCTCCACTTT
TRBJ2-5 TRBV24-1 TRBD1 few CATSDPGQGIKYF TGTGCCACCAGTGATCCTGGACAGGGGATCAAGTACTTC
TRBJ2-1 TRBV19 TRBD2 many CASSNSLTSGTHNEQFF TGTGCCAGTAGTAACAGCCTGACTAGCGGGACCCACAATGAGCAGTTCTTC
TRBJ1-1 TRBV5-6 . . CASSLSMGGSRMNTEAFF TGTGCCAGCAGCTTGTCTATGGGGGGCTCTCGTATGAACACTGAAGCTTTCTTT
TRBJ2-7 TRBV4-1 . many CASSQEGTTDYEQYF TGCGCCAGCAGCCAAGAGGGGACAACCGACTACGAGCAGTACTTC
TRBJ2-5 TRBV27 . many CASSLSILGEETQYF TGTGCCAGCAGTTTATCGATTTTGGGGGAGGAGACCCAGTACTTC
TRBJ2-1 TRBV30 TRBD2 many CAWSVALAGQGYNEQFF TGTGCCTGGAGTGTCGCGCTAGCGGGGCAGGGCTACAATGAGCAGTTCTTC
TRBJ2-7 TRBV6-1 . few CASSEGLTYEQYF TGTGCCAGTTCGGAAGGTCTTACCTACGAGCAGTACTTC
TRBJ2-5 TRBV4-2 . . CASSQDFPQNQETQYF TGTGCCAGCAGCCAAGATTTCCCCCAAAACCAAGAGACCCAGTACTTC
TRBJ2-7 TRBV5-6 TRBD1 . CASSLDRGYSEQYF TGTGCCAGCAGCCTGGACAGGGGATACAGCGAGCAGTACTTC
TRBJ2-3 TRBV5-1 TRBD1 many CASSLVSGGADTQYF TGCGCCAGCAGCTTGGTCTCAGGGGGAGCGGATACGCAGTATTTT
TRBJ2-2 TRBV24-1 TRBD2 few CATSDPLIAGNTGELFF TGTGCCACCAGTGATCCATTGATAGCGGGGAACACCGGGGAGCTGTTTTTT
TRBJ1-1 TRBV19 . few CASSTAWGHTEAFF TGTGCCAGTAGTACGGCCTGGGGGCACACTGAAGCTTTCTTT